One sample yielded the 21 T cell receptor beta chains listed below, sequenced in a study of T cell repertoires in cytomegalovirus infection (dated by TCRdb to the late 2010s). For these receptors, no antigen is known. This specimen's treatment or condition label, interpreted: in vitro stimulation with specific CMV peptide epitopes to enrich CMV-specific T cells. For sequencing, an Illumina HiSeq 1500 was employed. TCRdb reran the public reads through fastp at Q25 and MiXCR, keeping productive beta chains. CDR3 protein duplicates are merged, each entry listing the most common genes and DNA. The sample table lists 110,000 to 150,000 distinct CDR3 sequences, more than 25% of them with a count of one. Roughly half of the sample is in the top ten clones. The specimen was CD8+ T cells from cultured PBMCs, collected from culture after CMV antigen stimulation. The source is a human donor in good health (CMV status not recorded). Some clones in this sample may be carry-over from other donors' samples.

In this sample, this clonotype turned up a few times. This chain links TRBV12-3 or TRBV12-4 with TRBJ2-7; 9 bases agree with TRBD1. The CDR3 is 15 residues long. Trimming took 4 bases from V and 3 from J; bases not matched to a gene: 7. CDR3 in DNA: TGTGCCAGCAGTTCCCCGGGACAGGGAAACTACGAGCAGTACTTC. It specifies CASSSPGQGNYEQYF.

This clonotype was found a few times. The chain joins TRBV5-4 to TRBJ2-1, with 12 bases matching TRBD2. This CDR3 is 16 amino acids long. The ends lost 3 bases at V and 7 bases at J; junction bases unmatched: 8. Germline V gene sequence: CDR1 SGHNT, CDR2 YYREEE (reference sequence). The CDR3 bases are TGTGCCAGCAGCTCCCTAGCGGGGGGGCAGGGGAATGAGCAGTTCTTC. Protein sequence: CASSSLAGGQGNEQFF.

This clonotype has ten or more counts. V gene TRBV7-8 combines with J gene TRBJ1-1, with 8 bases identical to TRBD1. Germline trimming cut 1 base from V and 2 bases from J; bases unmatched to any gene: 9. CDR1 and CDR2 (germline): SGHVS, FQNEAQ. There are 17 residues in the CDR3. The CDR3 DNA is TGTGCCAGCAGCTTAGTGAGGACAGGGCGGATAAACACTGAAGCTTTCTTT. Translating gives CASSLVRTGRINTEAFF.

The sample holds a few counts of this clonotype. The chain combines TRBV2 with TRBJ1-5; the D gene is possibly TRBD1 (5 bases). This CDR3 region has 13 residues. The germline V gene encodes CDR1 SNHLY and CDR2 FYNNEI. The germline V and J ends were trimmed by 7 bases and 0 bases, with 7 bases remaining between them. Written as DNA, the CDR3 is TGTGCCAGCACGAGGGGTAGCAATCAGCCCCAGCATTTT. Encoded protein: CASTRGSNQPQHF.

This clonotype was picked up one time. The CDR3 sequence: CASSPPGWTQETQYF. The CDR3 DNA sequence: TGTGCCAGCAGCCCGCCGGGGTGGACCCAAGAGACCCAGTACTTC. J is TRBJ2-5 and V is TRBV7-9, with D maybe TRBD2 (5 bases). V lost 5 bases, J lost 1 base, and 14 bases lay in between. The CDR3 contains 15 residues. The germline V gene has CDR1 SEHNR and CDR2 FQNEAQ (reference sequence).

The CDR3 reads CASSPSLIDRGTDTQYF. The CDR3 DNA reads as TGTGCCAGCAGCCCCAGCCTAATAGACAGGGGGACAGATACGCAGTATTTT. V and J are TRBV3-1 and TRBJ2-3, with 9 bases that match TRBD1. The CDR3 sequence is 17 residues long. Trimming cost V 4 bases and J 3 bases; bases outside gene matches: 11. Germline loops: CDR1 LGHDT, CDR2 YNNKEL (reference sequence).

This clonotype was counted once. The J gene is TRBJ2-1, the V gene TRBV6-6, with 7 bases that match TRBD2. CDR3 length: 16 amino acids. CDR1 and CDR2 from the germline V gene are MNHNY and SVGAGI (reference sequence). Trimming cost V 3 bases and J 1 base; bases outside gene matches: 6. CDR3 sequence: CASSYAGGKSYNEQFF. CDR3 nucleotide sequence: TGTGCCAGCAGTTATGCCGGGGGGAAGTCCTACAATGAGCAGTTCTTC.

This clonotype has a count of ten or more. The CDR3 bases are TGTGCCAGCAGCTTATGGCAGGCGGTAAGCTACGAGCAGTACTTC. Its protein is CASSLWQAVSYEQYF. V gene TRBV7-2 combines with J gene TRBJ2-7; D not certain. In germline, CDR1 is SGHTA, CDR2 FQGNSA. The CDR3 sequence is 15 residues long. With 2 bases removed from V and 3 bases from J, the gap between germline ends came to 14 bases.

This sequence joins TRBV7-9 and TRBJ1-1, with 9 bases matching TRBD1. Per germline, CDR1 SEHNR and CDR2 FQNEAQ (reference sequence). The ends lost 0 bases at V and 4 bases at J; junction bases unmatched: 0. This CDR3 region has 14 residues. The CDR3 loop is CASSLAQGATEAFF. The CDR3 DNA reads TGTGCCAGCAGCTTAGCACAGGGGGCCACTGAAGCTTTCTTT.

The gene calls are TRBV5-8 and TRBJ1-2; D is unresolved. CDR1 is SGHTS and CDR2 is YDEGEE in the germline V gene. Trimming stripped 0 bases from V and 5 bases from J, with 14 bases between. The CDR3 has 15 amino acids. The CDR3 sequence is CASSLGALVYYGYTF. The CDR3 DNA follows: TGTGCCAGCAGCTTGGGTGCCCTTGTCTATTATGGCTACACCTTC.

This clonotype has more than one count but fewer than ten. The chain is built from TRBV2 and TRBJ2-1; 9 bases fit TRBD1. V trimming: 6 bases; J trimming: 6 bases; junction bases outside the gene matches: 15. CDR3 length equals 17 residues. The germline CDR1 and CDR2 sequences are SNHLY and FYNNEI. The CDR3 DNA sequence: TGTGCCAGCAGCCCCTCCGAAACGGGACAGGGACTCAATGAGCAGTTCTTC. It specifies CASSPSETGQGLNEQFF.

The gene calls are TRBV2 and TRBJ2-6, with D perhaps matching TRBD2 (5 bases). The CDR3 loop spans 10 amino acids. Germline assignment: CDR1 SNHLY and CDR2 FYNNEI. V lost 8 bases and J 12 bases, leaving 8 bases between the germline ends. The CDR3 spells CASSGIVLTF. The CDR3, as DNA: TGTGCCAGCTCGGGGATCGTCCTGACTTTC.

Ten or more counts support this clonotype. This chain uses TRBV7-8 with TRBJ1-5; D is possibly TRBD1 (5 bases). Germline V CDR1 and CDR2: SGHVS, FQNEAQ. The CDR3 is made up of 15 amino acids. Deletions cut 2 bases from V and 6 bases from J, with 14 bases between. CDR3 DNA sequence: TGTGCCAGCAGCTTATGGGGGGAAGCAGTTCAGCCCCAGCATTTT. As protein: CASSLWGEAVQPQHF.

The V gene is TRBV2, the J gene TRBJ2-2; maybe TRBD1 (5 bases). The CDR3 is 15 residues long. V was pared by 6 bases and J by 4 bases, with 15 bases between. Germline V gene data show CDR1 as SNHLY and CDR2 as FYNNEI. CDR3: CASRAGRAATGELFF. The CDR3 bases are TGTGCCAGCAGGGCCGGCAGGGCGGCCACCGGGGAGCTGTTTTTT.

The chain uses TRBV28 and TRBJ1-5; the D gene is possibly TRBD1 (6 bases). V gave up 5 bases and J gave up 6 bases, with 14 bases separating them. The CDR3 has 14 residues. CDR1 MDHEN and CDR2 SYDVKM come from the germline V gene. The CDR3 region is CASSLYRVGQPQHF. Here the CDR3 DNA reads TGTGCCAGCAGTCTTTACAGGGTGGGTCAGCCCCAGCATTTT. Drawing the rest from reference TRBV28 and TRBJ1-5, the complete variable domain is DVKVTQSSRYLVKRTGEKVFLECVQDMDHENMFWYRQDPGLGLRLIYFSYDVKMKEKGDIPEGYSVSREKKERFSLILESASTNQTSMYLCASSLYRVGQPQHFGDGTRLSIL.

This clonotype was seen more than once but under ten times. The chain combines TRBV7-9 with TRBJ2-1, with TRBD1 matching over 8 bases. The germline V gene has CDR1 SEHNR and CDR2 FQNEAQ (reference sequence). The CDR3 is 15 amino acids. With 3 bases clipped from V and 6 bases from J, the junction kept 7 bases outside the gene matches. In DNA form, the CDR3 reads TGTGCCAGCAGCTTTGGACAGGGCGATATCAATGAGCAGTTCTTC. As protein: CASSFGQGDINEQFF.

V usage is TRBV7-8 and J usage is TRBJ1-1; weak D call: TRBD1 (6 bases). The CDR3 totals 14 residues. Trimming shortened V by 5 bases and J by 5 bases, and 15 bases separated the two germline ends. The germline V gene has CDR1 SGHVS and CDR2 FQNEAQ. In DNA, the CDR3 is TGTGCCAGCAGCGGGGGCGGGCAGGGGACTGAAGCTTTCTTT. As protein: CASSGGGQGTEAFF.

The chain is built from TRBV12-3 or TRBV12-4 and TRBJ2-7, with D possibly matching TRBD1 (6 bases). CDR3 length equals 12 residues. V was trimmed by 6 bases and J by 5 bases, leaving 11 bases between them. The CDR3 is CASSPGQNEQYF. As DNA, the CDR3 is TGTGCCAGCAGCCCGGGACAAAACGAGCAGTACTTC.

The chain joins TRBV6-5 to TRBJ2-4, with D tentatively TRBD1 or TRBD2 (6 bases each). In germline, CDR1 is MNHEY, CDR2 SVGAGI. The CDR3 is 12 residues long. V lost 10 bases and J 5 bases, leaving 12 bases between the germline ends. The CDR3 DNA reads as TGTGCCACCACGGGGGCCCAAAACATTCAGTACTTC. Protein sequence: CATTGAQNIQYF.

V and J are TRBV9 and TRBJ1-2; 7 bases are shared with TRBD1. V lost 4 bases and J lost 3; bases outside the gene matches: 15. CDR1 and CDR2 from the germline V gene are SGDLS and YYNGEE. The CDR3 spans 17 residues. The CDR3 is CASSRGQGEEYYYGYTF. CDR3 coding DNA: TGTGCCAGCAGCCGCGGGCAGGGGGAAGAATATTACTATGGCTACACCTTC.

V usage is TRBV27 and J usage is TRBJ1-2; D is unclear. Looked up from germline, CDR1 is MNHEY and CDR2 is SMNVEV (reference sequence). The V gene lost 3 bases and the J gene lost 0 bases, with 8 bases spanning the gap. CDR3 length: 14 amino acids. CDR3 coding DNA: TGTGCCAGCAGTTTTTCGGGGACTAACTATGGCTACACCTTC. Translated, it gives CASSFSGTNYGYTF.